Shown below are 18 T cell receptor beta chains from a single sample sequenced in a study of CD8 T cells in Susac syndrome. Roughly 0.5 to 1 ug RNA was reverse transcribed with random hexamers. MiXCR, run by TCRdb on the immunoSEQ multiplex PCR reads, gives a single entry per CDR3 protein. Of fewer than 65,000 distinct CDR3 sequences detected, over 85% appear once; the ten largest clones hold roughly 0.2%. The sequencing sample was made of CD8+ T cells from PBMCs. Source of these receptors: a human donor in good health.

The chain carries TRBV12-3 or TRBV12-4 and TRBJ1-6, with D unclear. Trimming stripped 6 bases from V and 10 bases from J, with 10 bases between. The CDR3 contains 12 residues. This CDR3 is CASRAIGSPLHF. The CDR3 bases are TGTGCCAGCAGAGCTATAGGGTCACCCCTCCACTTT.

The rearrangement uses TRBV5-1 and TRBJ2-3, with D perhaps matching TRBD2 (7 bases). Germline lookup yields CDR1 SGHRS and CDR2 YFSETQ. V was shortened by 4 bases and J by 5 bases, with 17 bases between the two germline ends. CDR3 length: 15 residues. CDR3 sequence reads: CASSPFGGAGDTQYF. The CDR3 nucleotides are TGCGCCAGCAGCCCCTTTGGGGGGGCGGGAGATACGCAGTATTTT.

The chain is built from TRBV7-6 and TRBJ2-3; no firm D call. V lost 5 bases and J 2 bases, leaving 11 bases between the germline ends. CDR3 length: 14 residues. Looked up from germline, CDR1 is SGHVS and CDR2 is FNYEAQ. CDR3: CASSKATSTDTQYF. The CDR3 nucleotides read TGTGCCAGCAGCAAAGCCACCTCCACAGATACGCAGTATTTT.

This chain connects TRBV19 to TRBJ1-5; perhaps TRBD1 as D (6 bases). The CDR3 consists of 16 residues. Germline CDR1 and CDR2: LNHDA and SQIVND (reference sequence). V was clipped by 5 bases and J by 1 base, with 15 bases between them. CDR3 in DNA: TGTGCCAGTAGTTTCCGGACAGAAATGAGCAATCAGCCCCAGCATTTT. Protein product: CASSFRTEMSNQPQHF.

The chain uses TRBV2 and TRBJ2-3; perhaps TRBD2 as D (5 bases). This CDR3 region has 13 residues. The germline V gene has CDR1 SNHLY and CDR2 FYNNEI. Trimming removed 7 bases from V and 0 bases from J, with 8 bases in between. CDR3 loop: CASKDSSTDTQYF. CDR3 DNA: TGTGCCAGCAAGGACTCAAGCACAGATACGCAGTATTTT.

The chain uses TRBV25-1 and TRBJ1-1; D may be TRBD1 (5 bases). V was pared by 8 bases and J by 1 base, with 14 bases between. The CDR3 is made up of 14 amino acids. CDR1 is MGHDK, CDR2 SYGVNS, per germline. The CDR3 region is CASVETASNTEAFF. Here the CDR3 DNA reads TGTGCCAGCGTAGAGACAGCGTCGAACACTGAAGCTTTCTTT.

The V gene is TRBV7-8, the J gene TRBJ2-3; 14 positions agree with TRBD2. The ends lost 5 bases at V and 0 bases at J; junction bases unmatched: 7. CDR3 size: 18 residues. Germline CDR1 is SGHVS and CDR2 is FQNEAQ. CDR3 nucleotides: TGTGCCAGCAGCACGGGACTAGCGGGGGATCATAGCACAGATACGCAGTATTTT. Translation gives CASSTGLAGDHSTDTQYF. Combining the CDR3 with reference TRBV7-8 and TRBJ2-3 gives the whole variable domain GAGVSQSPRYKVAKRGQDVALRCDPISGHVSLFWYQQALGQGPEFLTYFQNEAQLDKSGLPSDRFFAERPEGSVSTLKIQRTQQEDSAVYLCASSTGLAGDHSTDTQYFGPGTRLTVL.

J is TRBJ2-6 and V is TRBV29-1, with 9 bases matching TRBD1. The CDR3 has 17 amino acids. CDR1 and CDR2 from the germline V gene are SQVTM and ANQGSEA. After removal of 7 bases from V and 0 bases from J, the junction contained 10 bases not matched to a gene. DNA of the CDR3: TGCAGCGCCGTCGCCGGGACAGGGCTCTCTGGGGCCAACGTCCTGACTTTC. As protein: CSAVAGTGLSGANVLTF.

DNA for the CDR3: TGTGCCAGCAGCCCCACACAGGGGATTTCCTACGAGCAGTACTTC. Translating it yields CASSPTQGISYEQYF. This chain uses TRBV4-2 with TRBJ2-7, with 7 nucleotides matching TRBD1. The CDR3 covers 15 residues. Germline CDR1 LGHNA, CDR2 YNFKEQ. Trimming took 4 bases from V and 1 from J; bases not matched to a gene: 7.

The chain uses TRBV10-3 and TRBJ2-7; perhaps TRBD1 as D (5 bases). The CDR3 contains 14 residues. Trimming left V 2 bases short and J 4 bases short, with 12 bases between. CDR1 is ENHRY, CDR2 SYGVKD, per germline. The CDR3 region is CAISEGQGTYEQYF. The DNA for the CDR3 is TGTGCCATCAGTGAGGGGCAGGGAACATACGAGCAGTACTTC.

V usage is TRBV4-2 and J usage is TRBJ2-2; tentatively, D is TRBD1 (6 bases). CDR3 length: 21 residues. V lost 2 bases, J lost 2 bases, and 27 bases lay in between. Germline values: CDR1 LGHNA, CDR2 YNFKEQ. CDR3 sequence: CASSQPTDEDSFLKNTGELFF. CDR3 DNA: TGTGCCAGCAGCCAACCCACCGATGAGGACAGCTTCCTTAAAAACACCGGGGAGCTGTTTTTT.

The chain has TRBV12-3 or TRBV12-4 and TRBJ2-2; D is undetermined. V lost 3 bases to trimming and J lost 2 bases, with 7 bases between them. The CDR3 has 14 amino acids. The CDR3 protein is CASSFTLNTGELFF. In nucleotides, the CDR3 is TGTGCCAGCAGTTTTACCCTCAACACCGGGGAGCTGTTTTTT.

The rearrangement uses TRBV6-1 and TRBJ2-1; TRBD1 matches at 11 bases. CDR3 length: 15 residues. V lost 5 bases, J lost 4 bases, and 4 bases stayed unmatched. Germline assignment: CDR1 MNHNS and CDR2 SASEGT. For the CDR3, the DNA is TGTGCCAGCAGTCCCGGGACAGGGGGGTACAATGAGCAGTTCTTC. This sequence encodes CASSPGTGGYNEQFF.

This chain connects TRBV3-1 to TRBJ2-1, with D maybe TRBD2 (7 bases). Germline V CDR1 and CDR2: LGHDT, YNNKEL (reference sequence). The CDR3 runs to 18 residues. The ends were cut back, 0 bases at V and 2 bases at J, with 17 bases in the middle. As DNA, the CDR3 is TGTGCCAGCAGCCAAGATGAGGGACGGGGGGCCGCCTACAATGAGCAGTTCTTC. This encodes CASSQDEGRGAAYNEQFF.

This chain uses TRBV10-1 with TRBJ2-3; 9 positions agree with TRBD2. The CDR3 contains 16 residues. With V trimmed by 3 bases and J by 2 bases, 6 bases remained unmatched. Germline V gene data show CDR1 as WNHNN and CDR2 as SYGVQD (reference sequence). This chain's CDR3 is CASSEESGGITDTQYF. For the CDR3, the DNA is TGCGCCAGCAGTGAAGAGAGCGGGGGGATCACAGATACGCAGTATTTT.

J is TRBJ2-7 and V is TRBV28, with TRBD2 as a possible D gene (7 bases). Per germline, CDR1 MDHEN and CDR2 SYDVKM. The CDR3 is 15 residues long. V lost 5 bases, J lost 6 bases, and 20 bases lay in between. In nucleotides, the CDR3 is TGTGCCAGCAGTCCCGTCGGGCGGGGGCCGGGCGAGCAGTACTTC. It encodes CASSPVGRGPGEQYF.

The genes are TRBV7-2 and TRBJ2-3, with 9 bases aligning to TRBD2. The junction had 3 bases not matched to a gene; V was cut back by 4 bases and J by 4 bases. Germline loops: CDR1 SGHTA, CDR2 FQGNSA. The CDR3 covers 14 residues. The DNA for the CDR3 is TGTGCCAGCAGCTCACTAGCGGGCGCAGATACGCAGTATTTT. Translating it yields CASSSLAGADTQYF.

V gene TRBV4-2 combines with J gene TRBJ2-1; TRBD2 aligns across 7 bases. The CDR3 spans 17 residues. J was trimmed by 3 bases and V by 0 bases; bases with no gene match: 8. Germline V gene lookup returns CDR1 LGHNA and CDR2 YNFKEQ. CDR3: CASSQDLGAGVYNEQFF. The CDR3 DNA is TGTGCCAGCAGCCAAGATTTAGGGGCGGGGGTCTACAATGAGCAGTTCTTC.